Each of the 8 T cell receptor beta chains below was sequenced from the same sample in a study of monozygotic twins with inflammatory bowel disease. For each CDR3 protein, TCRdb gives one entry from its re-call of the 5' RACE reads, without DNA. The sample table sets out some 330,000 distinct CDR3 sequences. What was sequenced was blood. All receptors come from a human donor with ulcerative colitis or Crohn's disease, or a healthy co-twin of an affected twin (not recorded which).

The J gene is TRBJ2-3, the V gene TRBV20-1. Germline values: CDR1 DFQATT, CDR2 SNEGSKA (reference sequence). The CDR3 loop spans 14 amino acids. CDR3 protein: CSARDPKLTDTQYF.

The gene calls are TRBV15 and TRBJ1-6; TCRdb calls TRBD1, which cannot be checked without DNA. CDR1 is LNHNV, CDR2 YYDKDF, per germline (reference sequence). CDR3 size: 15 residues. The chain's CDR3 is CATSREGAYNSPLHF.

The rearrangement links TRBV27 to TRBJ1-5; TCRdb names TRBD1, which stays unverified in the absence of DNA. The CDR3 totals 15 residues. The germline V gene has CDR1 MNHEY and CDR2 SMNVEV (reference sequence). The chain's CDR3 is CASSFGQGSNQPQHF.

The chain's CDR3 is CASSYGENIQYF. The V and J genes are TRBV5-1 and TRBJ2-4. This CDR3 spans 12 amino acids. Germline V gene data show CDR1 as SGHRS and CDR2 as YFSETQ.

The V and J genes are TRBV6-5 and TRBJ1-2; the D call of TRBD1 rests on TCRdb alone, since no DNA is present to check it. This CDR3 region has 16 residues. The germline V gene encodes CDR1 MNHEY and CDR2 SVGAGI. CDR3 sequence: CASSYSGVWTDYGYTF.

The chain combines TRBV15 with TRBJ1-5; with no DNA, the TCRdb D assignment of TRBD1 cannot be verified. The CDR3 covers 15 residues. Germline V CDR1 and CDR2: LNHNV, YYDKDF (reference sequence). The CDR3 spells CATSRDRGLRQPQHF. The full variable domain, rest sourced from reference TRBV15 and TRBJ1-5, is DAMVIQNPRYQVTQFGKPVTLSCSQTLNHNVMYWYQQKSSQAPKLLFHYYDKDFNNEADTPDNFQSRRPNTSFCFLDIRSPGLGDTAMYLCATSRDRGLRQPQHFGDGTRLSIL.

The CDR3 loop reads CASSKRDSGRRERGYEQYF. The gene calls are TRBV21-1 and TRBJ2-7; TCRdb's assignment of TRBD1 cannot be checked, as there is no DNA. TRBV21-1 represents a pseudogene. The CDR3 totals 19 residues.

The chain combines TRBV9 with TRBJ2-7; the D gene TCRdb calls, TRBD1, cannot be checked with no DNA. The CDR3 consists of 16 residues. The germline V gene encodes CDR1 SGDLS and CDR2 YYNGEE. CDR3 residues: CASSVGGTGDLYEQYF.